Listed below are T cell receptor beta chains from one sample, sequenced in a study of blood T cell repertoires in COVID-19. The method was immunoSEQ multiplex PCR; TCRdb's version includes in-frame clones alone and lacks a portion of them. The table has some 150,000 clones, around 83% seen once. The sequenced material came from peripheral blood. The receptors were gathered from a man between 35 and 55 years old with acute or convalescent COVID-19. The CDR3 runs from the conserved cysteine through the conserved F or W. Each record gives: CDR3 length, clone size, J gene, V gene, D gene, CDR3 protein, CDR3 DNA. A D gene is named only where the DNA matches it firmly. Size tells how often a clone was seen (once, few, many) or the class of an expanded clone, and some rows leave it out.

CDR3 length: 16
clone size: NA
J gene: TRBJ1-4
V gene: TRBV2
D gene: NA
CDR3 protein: CASSEGDLGPGEKLFF
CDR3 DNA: TGTGCCAGCAGTGAAGGAGATTTAGGCCCGGGGGAAAAACTGTTTTTT

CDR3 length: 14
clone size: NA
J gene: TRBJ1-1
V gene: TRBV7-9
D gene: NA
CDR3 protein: CASSLAVSYTEAFF
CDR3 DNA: TGTGCCAGCAGCTTAGCGGTTAGCTACACTGAAGCTTTCTTT

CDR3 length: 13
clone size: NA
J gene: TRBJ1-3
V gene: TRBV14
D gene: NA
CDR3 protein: CASCTENGNTIYF
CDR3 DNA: TGTGCCAGCTGCACGGAGAATGGAAACACCATATATTTT

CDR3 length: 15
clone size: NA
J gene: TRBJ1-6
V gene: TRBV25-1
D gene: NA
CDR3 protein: CASSELGFSHSPLHF
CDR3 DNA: TGTGCCAGCAGTGAATTAGGTTTTAGCCACTCACCCCTCCACTTT

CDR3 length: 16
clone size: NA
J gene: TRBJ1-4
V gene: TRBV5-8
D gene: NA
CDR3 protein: CASSLGRGHPNEKLFF
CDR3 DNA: TGTGCCAGCAGCCTTGGGAGGGGACACCCTAATGAAAAACTGTTTTTT

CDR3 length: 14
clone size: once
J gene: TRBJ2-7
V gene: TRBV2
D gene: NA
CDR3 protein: CASRYRDISYEQYF
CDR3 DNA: TGTGCCAGCCGCTACCGGGACATCTCGTACGAGCAGTACTTC

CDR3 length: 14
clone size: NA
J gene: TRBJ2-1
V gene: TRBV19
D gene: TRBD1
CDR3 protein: CATQGQGNYNEQFF
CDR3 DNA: TGTGCCACCCAGGGACAGGGGAACTACAATGAGCAGTTCTTC

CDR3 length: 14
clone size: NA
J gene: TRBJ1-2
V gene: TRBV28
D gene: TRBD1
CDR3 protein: CASSYSGQGYGYTF
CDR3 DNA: TGTGCCAGCAGTTATTCGGGACAGGGGTATGGCTACACCTTC

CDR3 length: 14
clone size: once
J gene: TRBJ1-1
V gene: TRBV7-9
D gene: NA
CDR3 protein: CASSLESGYTEAFF
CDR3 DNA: TGTGCCAGCAGCTTAGAGTCAGGGTACACTGAAGCTTTCTTT

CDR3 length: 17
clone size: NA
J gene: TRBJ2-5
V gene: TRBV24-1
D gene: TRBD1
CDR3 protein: CATSDLRDRGHGETQYF
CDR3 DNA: TGTGCCACCAGTGATTTGAGGGACAGGGGGCACGGGGAGACCCAGTACTTC

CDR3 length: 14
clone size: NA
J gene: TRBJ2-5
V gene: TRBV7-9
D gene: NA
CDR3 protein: CASSPGLREETQYF
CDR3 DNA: TGTGCCAGCAGCCCGGGACTCCGGGAGGAGACCCAGTACTTC

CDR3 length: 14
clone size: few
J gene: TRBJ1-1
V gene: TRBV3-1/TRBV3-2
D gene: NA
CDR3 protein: CASSSPGVNTEAFF
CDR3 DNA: TGTGCCAGCTCCTCGCCCGGGGTGAACACTGAAGCTTTCTTT

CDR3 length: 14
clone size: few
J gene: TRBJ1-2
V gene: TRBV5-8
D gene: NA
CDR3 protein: CASSFESGLYGYTF
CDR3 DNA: TGTGCCAGCAGCTTTGAATCAGGGCTCTATGGCTACACCTTC

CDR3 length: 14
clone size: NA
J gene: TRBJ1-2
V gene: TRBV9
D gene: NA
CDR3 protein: CASSVATGNYGYTF
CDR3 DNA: TGTGCCAGCAGCGTAGCTACAGGGAACTATGGCTACACCTTC

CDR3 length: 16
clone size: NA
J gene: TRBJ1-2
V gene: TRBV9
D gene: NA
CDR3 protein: CASSVEISEGGYGYTF
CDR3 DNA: TGTGCCAGCAGCGTAGAGATCTCGGAAGGGGGCTATGGCTACACCTTC